The following is a T cell receptor (beta chain) sequence with its context. The sample is drawn from a study of blood T cell repertoires in COVID-19. Data came from immunoSEQ multiplex PCR; TCRdb stores just in-frame clones and leaves some out. The sample lists some 100,000 clones; around four fifths were seen once. This receptor was identified in a human donor in a cohort sampled during active COVID-19. Input material: peripheral blood.

The CDR3 sequence is CASSLVGTGGAFF. CDR3 nucleotides: TGTGCCAGCAGTCTAGTGGGGACAGGGGGAGCTTTCTTT. The V call is TRBV11-2, the J call TRBJ1-1; 11 bases line up with TRBD1. Per germline, CDR1 SGHAT and CDR2 FQNNGV. This CDR3 has 13 residues. J gave up 10 bases and V 6 bases, and 7 bases lay outside the gene matches.